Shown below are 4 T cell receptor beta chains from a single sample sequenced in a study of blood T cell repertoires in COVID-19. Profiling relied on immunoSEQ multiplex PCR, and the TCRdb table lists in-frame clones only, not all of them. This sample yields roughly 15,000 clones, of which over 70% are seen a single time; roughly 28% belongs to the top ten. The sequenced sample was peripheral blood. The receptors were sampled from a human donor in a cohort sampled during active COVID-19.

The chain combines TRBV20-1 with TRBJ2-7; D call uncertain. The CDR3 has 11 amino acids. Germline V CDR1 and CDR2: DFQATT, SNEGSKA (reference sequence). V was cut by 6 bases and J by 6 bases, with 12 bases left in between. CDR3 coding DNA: TGCAGTGCCGCCCAAGCCCTCGAGCAGTACTTC. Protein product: CSAAQALEQYF.

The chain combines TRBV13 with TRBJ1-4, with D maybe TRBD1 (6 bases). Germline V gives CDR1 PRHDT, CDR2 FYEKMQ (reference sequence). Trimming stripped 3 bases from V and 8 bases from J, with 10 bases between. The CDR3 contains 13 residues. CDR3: CASSFGDTEKLFF. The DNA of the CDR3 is TGTGCCAGCAGCTTCGGGGACACCGAAAAACTGTTTTTT.

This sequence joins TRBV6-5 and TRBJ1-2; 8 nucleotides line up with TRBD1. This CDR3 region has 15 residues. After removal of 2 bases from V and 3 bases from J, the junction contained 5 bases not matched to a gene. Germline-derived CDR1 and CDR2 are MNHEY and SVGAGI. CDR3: CASSYGDRRDYGYTF. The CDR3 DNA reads TGTGCCAGCAGTTACGGGGACAGGAGGGACTATGGCTACACCTTC.

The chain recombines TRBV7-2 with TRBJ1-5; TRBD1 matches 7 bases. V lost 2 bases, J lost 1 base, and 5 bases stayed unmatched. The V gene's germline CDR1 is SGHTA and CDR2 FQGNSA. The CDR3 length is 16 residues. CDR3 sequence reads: CASSLSQGESNQPQHF. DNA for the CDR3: TGTGCCAGCAGCTTAAGCCAGGGGGAGAGCAATCAGCCCCAGCATTTT.